This T cell receptor (beta chain) was retrieved from a study of graft-versus-host responses after intestinal transplantation. Study-wide results and caveats: Those patients showing graft-donor T cell macrochimerism displayed high graft-versus-host to host-versus-graft clonal ratios in allografts. Some GvH clones were seen earlier in gut or blood, suggesting intestinal origin.

Each mixed lymphocyte reaction held around 200,000 CFSE-labeled responders and around 200,000 irradiated violet-dye-labeled stimulators. CD4 and CD8 responders that proliferated in the reaction were FACS-sorted. Clones were sequenced by immunoSEQ multiplex PCR, and TCRdb holds only the in-frame ones, with some missing. The sample includes tens of thousands of clones, about 45% of them seen just once. Germline V gene sequence: CDR1 SGHAT, CDR2 FQNNGV. V lost 5 bases, J lost 0 bases, and 10 bases lay in between. The CDR3 covers 15 residues. The specimen comprised alloreactive CD8+ T cells from a mixed lymphocyte reaction culture, sampled before transplantation. Noted subset: CFSE-low proliferating T cells sorted from roughly 6-day pre-transplant mixed lymphocyte reaction (GvH or HvG direction). The TCR was taken from a human patient who was an organ donor for intestinal transplantation. V gene TRBV11-2 combines with J gene TRBJ2-2; TRBD1 or TRBD2 may be the D gene (6 bases each). The CDR3 region is CASSAGQPNTGELFF. CDR3 sequence (DNA): TGTGCCAGCAGCGCGGGACAACCGAACACCGGGGAGCTGTTTTTT.